The 21 T cell receptor beta chains presented below share a single source sample, sequenced in a study of blood T cell repertoires in COVID-19. Profiled with immunoSEQ multiplex PCR; TCRdb holds only in-frame clones, not every one. The sample records 67,000 or so clones, over 65% being singletons. The sequencing sample was made of peripheral blood. These receptors came from a woman aged 70-85 years with acute or convalescent COVID-19.

V usage is TRBV5-4 and J usage is TRBJ1-1, with a weak D call TRBD1 (6 bases). The germline gives CDR1 SGHNT, CDR2 YYREEE (reference sequence). V shed 4 bases and J shed 1 base, with 14 bases lying between them. This CDR3 has 15 residues. The CDR3 protein is CASSAGQLTNTEAFF. DNA of the CDR3: TGTGCCAGCAGCGCCGGACAGCTTACGAACACTGAAGCTTTCTTT.

The chain is built from TRBV3-1 (or the pseudogene TRBV3-2) and TRBJ2-7; 10 bases are a match to TRBD2. Unmatched junction bases numbered 6, after V lost 4 bases and J lost 6 bases. The CDR3 covers 14 residues. Germline V CDR1 and CDR2: LGHDT, YNNKEL (reference sequence). For the CDR3, the DNA is TGTGCCAGCAGCCCTAGCGGGAGATCGGGCGAGCAGTACTTC. Protein sequence: CASSPSGRSGEQYF.

CDR3 protein: CASSYGQGGEKLFF. CDR3 bases: TGTGCCAGCAGCTACGGACAGGGTGGTGAAAAACTGTTTTTT. The chain recombines TRBV7-9 with TRBJ1-4; 8 nucleotides match TRBD1. Germline CDR1 SEHNR, CDR2 FQNEAQ (reference sequence). This CDR3 contains 14 residues. The ends lost 4 bases at V and 7 bases at J; junction bases unmatched: 5. The whole variable domain, remainder taken from reference TRBV7-9 and TRBJ1-4, is DTGVSQNPRHKITKRGQNVTFRCDPISEHNRLYWYRQTLGQGPEFLTYFQNEAQLEKSRLLSDRFSAERPKGSFSTLEIQRTEQGDSAMYLCASSYGQGGEKLFFGSGTQLSVL.

The chain joins TRBV7-2 to TRBJ2-1; 8 nucleotides line up with TRBD2. After removal of 5 bases from V and 7 bases from J, the junction contained 10 bases not matched to a gene. The germline V gene has CDR1 SGHTA and CDR2 FQGNSA. The CDR3 has 15 residues. This CDR3 is CASSQGLAGRNEQFF. CDR3 DNA sequence: TGTGCCAGCAGCCAAGGTTTAGCGGGGAGGAATGAGCAGTTCTTC.

CDR3 sequence: CASSDRRGVGEQYF. The CDR3 region has the DNA TGTGCCAGCAGTGACCGCAGGGGGGTTGGAGAGCAGTACTTC. The V call is TRBV2, the J call TRBJ2-7, with D tentatively TRBD1 (7 bases). Germline V gene lookup returns CDR1 SNHLY and CDR2 FYNNEI. The CDR3 is 14 amino acids. V was pared by 3 bases and J by 7 bases, with 16 bases between.

There are a few counts of this clone. This chain links TRBV6-2 or TRBV6-3 with TRBJ2-5; 7 bases match TRBD1. The CDR3 totals 15 residues. J lost 2 bases, V lost 6 bases, and 9 bases had no gene match. Germline CDR1 is MNHEY and CDR2 is SVGEGT. The CDR3 DNA sequence: TGTGCCAGCAGACCTTCCCCCAGGGGGCAAGAGACCCAGTACTTC. It encodes CASRPSPRGQETQYF.

The chain couples TRBV2 to TRBJ2-1, with 9 bases identical to TRBD1. CDR3 length: 15 residues. The V segment lost 1 base and the J segment 3 bases; nucleotides outside the gene matches: 1. Germline loops: CDR1 SNHLY, CDR2 FYNNEI. The CDR3 DNA follows: TGTGCCAGCAGTGAAGGGACAGGGGTCTACAATGAGCAGTTCTTC. This gives the protein CASSEGTGVYNEQFF.

This clone was detected only a few times. The chain joins TRBV9 to TRBJ1-3; perhaps TRBD1 as D (6 bases). This CDR3 comprises 15 residues. Germline V lookup: CDR1 SGDLS, CDR2 YYNGEE. V was trimmed by 2 bases and J by 4 bases, leaving 13 bases between them. CDR3 residues: CASSVGAGFGNTIYF. The CDR3, as DNA: TGTGCCAGCAGCGTGGGGGCAGGGTTCGGAAACACCATATATTTT.

The CDR3 protein is CASSPYSMTGVSNEQYF. The CDR3 DNA reads as TGTGCCAGCTCACCATACTCGATGACAGGGGTTTCTAACGAGCAGTACTTC. The chain carries TRBV18 and TRBJ2-7; 8 bases line up with TRBD1. The V gene's germline CDR1 is KGHSH and CDR2 LQKENI. V lost 2 bases and J lost 5; bases outside the gene matches: 14. This CDR3 has 17 residues.

V usage is TRBV30 and J usage is TRBJ1-1, with D hard to call. This CDR3 comprises 13 residues. Germline CDR1 and CDR2: GTSNPN and SVGIG (reference sequence). Trimming stripped 2 bases from V and 1 base from J, with 8 bases between. The CDR3 loop is CAWSWARNTEAFF. CDR3 nucleotides: TGTGCCTGGAGTTGGGCGAGGAACACTGAAGCTTTCTTT.

This chain joins TRBV5-4 and TRBJ1-2; tentatively, D is TRBD1 (6 bases). The V gene lost 0 bases and the J gene lost 4 bases, with 10 bases spanning the gap. Germline CDR1 SGHNT, CDR2 YYREEE (reference sequence). This CDR3 contains 14 residues. The CDR3, as DNA: TGTGCCAGCAGCTTGGATCAGGGGATCTATGGCTACACCTTC. Residues: CASSLDQGIYGYTF.

J is TRBJ2-7 and V is TRBV19; possibly TRBD1 for D (6 bases). Trimming stripped 5 bases from V and 1 base from J, with 15 bases between. Looked up from germline, CDR1 is LNHDA and CDR2 is SQIVND (reference sequence). This CDR3 has 15 amino acids. CDR3 nucleotide sequence: TGTGCCAGTAGTGGATTGACAGGATCTTCCTACGAGCAGTACTTC. Encoded protein: CASSGLTGSSYEQYF.

The chain combines TRBV3-1 (or the pseudogene TRBV3-2) with TRBJ2-7, with 8 nucleotides matching TRBD2. Per germline, CDR1 LGHDT and CDR2 YNNKEL (reference sequence). This CDR3 comprises 14 residues. V dropped 1 base and J dropped 2; count of bases not matched to a gene: 1. CDR3 sequence: CASSQAGGTYEQYF. CDR3 nucleotide sequence: TGTGCCAGCAGCCAAGCGGGGGGGACCTACGAGCAGTACTTC.

This chain uses TRBV11-2 with TRBJ2-1, with 16 bases aligning to TRBD2. Trimming took 4 bases from V and 9 from J; bases not matched to a gene: 9. The CDR3 totals 17 residues. Per the germline V gene, CDR1 is SGHAT and CDR2 is FQNNGV. CDR3 sequence: CASSYKGLAGGRVEQFF. The CDR3 DNA reads as TGTGCCAGCAGCTACAAGGGACTAGCGGGGGGGCGTGTTGAGCAGTTCTTC.

V is TRBV5-1 and J is TRBJ1-3; TRBD1 is a possible D gene (5 bases). Deletions cut 9 bases from V and 1 base from J, with 14 bases between. The CDR3 has 14 residues. CDR1 is SGHRS, CDR2 YFSETQ, per germline. The chain's CDR3 is CAIGEGGSGNTIYF. Here the CDR3 DNA reads TGCGCCATAGGGGAGGGAGGATCTGGAAACACCATATATTTT.

V and J are TRBV7-2 and TRBJ2-1, with a possible D match to TRBD2 (5 bases). In germline, CDR1 is SGHTA, CDR2 FQGNSA. This CDR3 contains 14 residues. V lost 5 bases, J lost 9 bases, and 17 bases lay in between. The CDR3 loop reads CASSPRGYGSEQFF. The DNA for the CDR3 is TGTGCCAGCAGCCCTCGTGGATATGGGAGTGAGCAGTTCTTC.

The rearrangement uses TRBV6-2 or TRBV6-3 and TRBJ2-3, with 10 bases identical to TRBD1. The CDR3 runs to 15 residues. Germline assignment: CDR1 MNHEY and CDR2 SVGEGT. With V trimmed by 5 bases and J by 6 bases, 8 bases remained unmatched. The chain's CDR3 is CASSTDRGRGDTQYF. The DNA for the CDR3 is TGTGCCAGCAGTACAGACAGGGGGCGGGGGGATACGCAGTATTTT.

This chain links TRBV19 with TRBJ1-1; perhaps TRBD1 as D (6 bases). Germline V gives CDR1 LNHDA, CDR2 SQIVND (reference sequence). V lost 4 bases and J lost 0, with 9 bases in between. The CDR3 is 14 residues long. The CDR3 sequence: CASSRTDMNTEAFF. As DNA, the CDR3 is TGTGCCAGTAGTAGGACAGACATGAACACTGAAGCTTTCTTT.

The chain has TRBV7-2 and TRBJ2-2; D gene unclear. CDR1 is SGHTA and CDR2 is FQGNSA in the germline V gene. Trimming removed 2 bases from V and 1 base from J, with 8 bases in between. This CDR3 region has 15 residues. The CDR3: CASSLRVGNTGELFF. The CDR3 DNA is TGTGCCAGCAGCTTACGGGTTGGGAACACCGGGGAGCTGTTTTTT.

V usage is TRBV7-9 and J usage is TRBJ2-5, with TRBD2 as a possible D gene (6 bases). The V end was cut by 1 base, the J end by 5 bases, with 14 bases between. Germline V gene lookup returns CDR1 SEHNR and CDR2 FQNEAQ (reference sequence). This CDR3 has 15 amino acids. The CDR3 nucleotides read TGTGCCAGCAGCTTAGTCGGGAGTGCAGAGGAGACCCAGTACTTC. Amino acids: CASSLVGSAEETQYF.

The chain is built from TRBV27 and TRBJ2-5; possibly TRBD2 for D (6 bases). V was trimmed by 5 bases and J by 1 base, leaving 20 bases between them. CDR3 size: 17 residues. CDR1 and CDR2 from the germline V gene are MNHEY and SMNVEV (reference sequence). For the CDR3, the DNA is TGTGCCAGCAGTCCCATCTATACTAGCTCGGTCCAAGAGACCCAGTACTTC. Amino acids: CASSPIYTSSVQETQYF.